This T cell receptor (beta chain) appears in the sequencing data of a study of OX40 agonist ivuxolimab in advanced cancers. About the research overall: Every 2 weeks, patients received ivuxolimab intravenously, dosed at 0.01 to 10 mg/kg. The study reported partial responses in three patients: one hepatocellular carcinoma, two cutaneous melanoma. Patients receiving dose escalation had hepatocellular carcinoma, melanoma, renal cell or head and neck cancer.

Libraries were prepared by immunoSEQ multiplex PCR; TCRdb keeps only in-frame clonotypes and omits some of them. The sample carries about 68,000 clones, about 89% recorded once. With autoimmune disease history or systemic immunosuppression, patients were excluded. The TCR was taken from an adult with an advanced solid tumor such as melanoma, head and neck, liver or kidney cancer. The sample consisted of CD4+ or CD8+ T cells sorted from blood, taken in a trial of the OX40 agonist ivuxolimab.

The DNA for the CDR3 is TGTGCCAGCAGCTTGTTAACGGGACTAGCGGGGCAGTACTTC. It encodes CASSLLTGLAGQYF. The chain joins TRBV5-8 to TRBJ2-7, with 12 nucleotides matching TRBD2. Germline values: CDR1 SGHTS, CDR2 YDEGEE. V shed 1 base, J shed 9 bases, and the junction held 5 bases outside the gene matches. The length of the CDR3 is 14 residues.